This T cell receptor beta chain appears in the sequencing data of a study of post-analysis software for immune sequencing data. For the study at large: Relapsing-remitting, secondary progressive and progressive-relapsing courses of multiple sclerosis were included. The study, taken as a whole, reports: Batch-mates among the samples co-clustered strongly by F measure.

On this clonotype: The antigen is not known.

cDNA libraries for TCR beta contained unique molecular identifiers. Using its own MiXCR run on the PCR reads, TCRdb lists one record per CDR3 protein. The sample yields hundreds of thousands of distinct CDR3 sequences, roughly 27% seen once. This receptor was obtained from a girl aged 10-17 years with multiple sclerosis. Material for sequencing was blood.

The CDR3 sequence: CSARSGLAGGPGAYNEQFF. CDR3 nucleotide sequence: TGCAGTGCCCGGAGCGGTCTAGCGGGAGGGCCCGGAGCCTACAATGAGCAGTTCTTC. V usage is TRBV20-1 and J usage is TRBJ2-1; 12 bases agree with TRBD2. The trim removed 6 bases at V and 2 bases at J, leaving 17 bases unmatched. The CDR3 runs to 19 residues. Germline V gene lookup returns CDR1 DFQATT and CDR2 SNEGSKA (reference sequence).